The rows below give T cell receptor beta chains drawn from one sample of a study of beta chain features in type 1 diabetes. Only in-frame clones appear in the TCRdb table, and some are missing; sequencing was by immunoSEQ multiplex PCR. Of hundreds of thousands of clones listed, roughly a sixth are singletons. Sequencing was performed on naive CD4+ T cells from blood. The receptors originated from a man between 18 and 35 years old in good health. The CDR3 runs from the conserved cysteine through the conserved F or W. The order of the fields is D gene, V gene, J gene, clone size, CDR3 length, CDR3 protein, CDR3 DNA. The D gene is left open where the match is weak. For some rows the clone size is stated as once, few or many, or as a class when expanded; others skip it.

d_call: -
v_call: TRBV10-3
j_call: TRBJ2-7
clone_size: -
cdr3_length: 12
cdr3_aa: CAISGTDYEQYF
cdr3_nt: TGTGCCATCAGTGGGACTGACTACGAGCAGTACTTC

d_call: -
v_call: TRBV21-1
j_call: TRBJ2-2
clone_size: -
cdr3_length: 16
cdr3_aa: CASSKPRDVCTGELFF
cdr3_nt: TGTGCCAGCAGCAAACCCCGGGACGTCTGCACCGGGGAGCTGTTTTTT

d_call: -
v_call: TRBV7-9
j_call: TRBJ2-5
clone_size: few
cdr3_length: 14
cdr3_aa: CASSLAQGQETQYF
cdr3_nt: TGTGCCAGCAGCTTAGCACAGGGACAAGAGACCCAGTACTTC

d_call: TRBD1
v_call: TRBV18
j_call: TRBJ2-2
clone_size: few
cdr3_length: 15
cdr3_aa: CASSPGQGNTGELFF
cdr3_nt: TGTGCCAGCTCACCTGGACAGGGTAACACCGGGGAGCTGTTTTTT

d_call: TRBD2
v_call: TRBV28
j_call: TRBJ2-7
clone_size: -
cdr3_length: 16
cdr3_aa: CASSSPTSGSFHEQYF
cdr3_nt: TGTGCCAGCAGTTCCCCTACTAGCGGGAGCTTCCACGAGCAGTACTTC

d_call: -
v_call: TRBV6-1
j_call: TRBJ1-2
clone_size: -
cdr3_length: 16
cdr3_aa: CASSETIGPANYGYTF
cdr3_nt: TGTGCCAGCAGTGAAACAATAGGTCCGGCTAACTATGGCTACACCTTC

d_call: TRBD1
v_call: TRBV23-1
j_call: TRBJ1-2
clone_size: -
cdr3_length: 16
cdr3_aa: CASSPKDREANYGYTF
cdr3_nt: TGCGCCAGCAGTCCTAAGGACAGGGAAGCTAACTATGGCTACACCTTC

d_call: TRBD1
v_call: TRBV9
j_call: TRBJ2-1
clone_size: -
cdr3_length: 15
cdr3_aa: CASSADRGSYNEQFF
cdr3_nt: TGTGCCAGCAGCGCGGACAGGGGATCCTACAATGAGCAGTTCTTC

d_call: TRBD1
v_call: TRBV5-1
j_call: TRBJ2-3
clone_size: few
cdr3_length: 18
cdr3_aa: CASSWGQGLVVGTDTQYF
cdr3_nt: TGCGCCAGCAGCTGGGGACAGGGATTGGTGGTGGGCACAGATACGCAGTATTTT

d_call: -
v_call: TRBV5-4
j_call: TRBJ2-1
clone_size: -
cdr3_length: 13
cdr3_aa: CASSRTDFNEQFF
cdr3_nt: TGTGCCAGCAGCCGGACAGATTTTAATGAGCAGTTCTTC

d_call: -
v_call: TRBV11-2
j_call: TRBJ1-2
clone_size: few
cdr3_length: 12
cdr3_aa: CASSSYNYGYTF
cdr3_nt: TGTGCCAGCAGCAGTTATAACTATGGCTACACCTTC

d_call: -
v_call: TRBV5-6
j_call: TRBJ1-1
clone_size: few
cdr3_length: 16
cdr3_aa: CASSLLGQGRYTEAFF
cdr3_nt: TGTGCCAGCAGCTTACTCGGTCAGGGGAGGTATACTGAAGCTTTCTTT

d_call: TRBD1
v_call: TRBV5-1
j_call: TRBJ1-3
clone_size: few
cdr3_length: 19
cdr3_aa: CASSFTPGQGARTGNTIYF
cdr3_nt: TGCGCCAGCAGCTTCACCCCGGGACAGGGGGCGCGGACTGGAAACACCATATATTTT

d_call: -
v_call: TRBV2
j_call: TRBJ2-5
clone_size: few
cdr3_length: 18
cdr3_aa: CASSEAQIFGVSAETQYF
cdr3_nt: TGTGCCAGCAGTGAAGCCCAGATCTTCGGGGTTTCAGCCGAGACCCAGTACTTC

d_call: -
v_call: TRBV5-6
j_call: TRBJ1-6
clone_size: -
cdr3_length: 15
cdr3_aa: CASSLDGTEYSPLHF
cdr3_nt: TGTGCCAGCAGCTTAGACGGGACTGAGTATTCACCCCTCCACTTT

d_call: -
v_call: TRBV18
j_call: TRBJ2-5
clone_size: -
cdr3_length: 17
cdr3_aa: CASSPRLLDSVQETQYF
cdr3_nt: TGTGCCAGCTCACCCCGCCTTTTGGACAGCGTCCAAGAGACCCAGTACTTC

d_call: -
v_call: TRBV6-5
j_call: TRBJ1-5
clone_size: few
cdr3_length: 10
cdr3_aa: CASGYQPQHF
cdr3_nt: TGTGCCAGCGGCTATCAGCCCCAGCATTTT

d_call: -
v_call: TRBV29-1
j_call: TRBJ2-7
clone_size: -
cdr3_length: 13
cdr3_aa: CSVVKTTLSEQYF
cdr3_nt: TGCAGCGTTGTGAAGACCACGTTGTCCGAGCAGTACTTC

d_call: -
v_call: TRBV18
j_call: TRBJ1-1
clone_size: few
cdr3_length: 13
cdr3_aa: CASSQQDNTEAFF
cdr3_nt: TGTGCCAGCTCACAACAGGATAACACTGAAGCTTTCTTT

d_call: TRBD2
v_call: TRBV7-2
j_call: TRBJ2-7
clone_size: -
cdr3_length: 15
cdr3_aa: CASRPTSGGPYEQYF
cdr3_nt: TGTGCCAGCAGGCCCACTAGCGGGGGGCCCTACGAGCAGTACTTC

d_call: TRBD1
v_call: TRBV6-5
j_call: TRBJ1-6
clone_size: -
cdr3_length: 15
cdr3_aa: CASSTGQVAHSPLHF
cdr3_nt: TGTGCCAGCAGCACCGGACAGGTGGCTCATTCACCCCTCCACTTT

d_call: -
v_call: TRBV6-5
j_call: TRBJ1-1
clone_size: -
cdr3_length: 13
cdr3_aa: CASSSGSSTEAFF
cdr3_nt: TGTGCCAGCAGCTCAGGGTCTTCCACTGAAGCTTTCTTT

d_call: TRBD2
v_call: TRBV11-2
j_call: TRBJ2-3
clone_size: few
cdr3_length: 18
cdr3_aa: CASSKRRTSGGLTDTQYF
cdr3_nt: TGTGCCAGCAGCAAGCGTCGGACTAGCGGGGGGCTCACAGATACGCAGTATTTT

d_call: -
v_call: TRBV27
j_call: TRBJ2-5
clone_size: -
cdr3_length: 13
cdr3_aa: CASRRGHQETQYF
cdr3_nt: TGTGCCAGCAGACGGGGACACCAAGAGACCCAGTACTTC

d_call: -
v_call: TRBV5-1
j_call: TRBJ2-7
clone_size: -
cdr3_length: 14
cdr3_aa: CASSFGGAPYEQYF
cdr3_nt: TGCGCCAGCAGCTTTGGGGGGGCCCCCTACGAGCAGTACTTC

d_call: -
v_call: TRBV9
j_call: TRBJ1-4
clone_size: -
cdr3_length: 16
cdr3_aa: CASSPPAGGTNEKLFF
cdr3_nt: TGTGCCAGCAGCCCCCCGGCGGGTGGCACTAATGAAAAACTGTTTTTT

d_call: TRBD1
v_call: TRBV4-3
j_call: TRBJ2-3
clone_size: -
cdr3_length: 14
cdr3_aa: CASSEQGAKDTQYF
cdr3_nt: TGCGCCAGCAGCGAACAGGGGGCCAAAGATACGCAGTATTTT

d_call: TRBD2
v_call: TRBV5-4
j_call: TRBJ2-5
clone_size: -
cdr3_length: 16
cdr3_aa: CASSLGPAGVQETQYF
cdr3_nt: TGTGCCAGCAGCTTGGGTCCAGCGGGGGTCCAAGAGACCCAGTACTTC

d_call: TRBD2
v_call: TRBV9
j_call: TRBJ2-5
clone_size: -
cdr3_length: 15
cdr3_aa: CASSVAGGLRETQYF
cdr3_nt: TGTGCCAGCAGCGTAGCGGGGGGGCTTAGGGAGACCCAGTACTTC

d_call: -
v_call: TRBV25-1
j_call: TRBJ2-5
clone_size: few
cdr3_length: 15
cdr3_aa: CASSERKGRRETQYF
cdr3_nt: TGTGCCAGCAGTGAACGTAAGGGGCGTCGAGAGACCCAGTACTTC

d_call: -
v_call: TRBV25-1
j_call: TRBJ2-2
clone_size: few
cdr3_length: 14
cdr3_aa: CASSGIVNTGELFF
cdr3_nt: TGTGCCAGCAGTGGAATAGTGAACACCGGGGAGCTGTTTTTT

d_call: -
v_call: TRBV29-1
j_call: TRBJ2-3
clone_size: few
cdr3_length: 14
cdr3_aa: CSVATGVNTDTQYF
cdr3_nt: TGCAGCGTTGCGACAGGTGTCAACACAGATACGCAGTATTTT

d_call: TRBD1
v_call: TRBV18
j_call: TRBJ2-2
clone_size: -
cdr3_length: 17
cdr3_aa: CASSPRGQGANTGELFF
cdr3_nt: TGTGCCAGCTCACCACGGGGACAGGGAGCGAACACCGGGGAGCTGTTTTTT